The 15 T cell receptor beta chains below all came from one sample that was sequenced in a study of T cell repertoires in cytomegalovirus infection. TCRdb itself ran the reads through MiXCR, one entry per CDR3 protein. The sample has roughly 230,000 distinct CDR3 sequences, roughly 23% seen once; the top ten hold 15% to 20%. Specimen: CD8+ T cells from PBMCs. The receptors were sampled from a human donor in good health (CMV status not recorded). Some clones in this sample may be carry-over from other donors' samples.

There are many counts of this clonotype. This rearrangement joins TRBV24-1 to TRBJ1-1; 7 bases map to TRBD1. This CDR3 is 14 amino acids long. J lost 1 base, V lost 9 bases, and 7 bases had no gene match. The germline CDR1 and CDR2 sequences are KGHDR and SFDVKD. CDR3 coding DNA: TGTGCCACCTTGAGGGGGCAGAAGAACACTGAAGCTTTCTTT. Translated: CATLRGQKNTEAFF.

In this sample, this clonotype turned up many times. V gene TRBV28 combines with J gene TRBJ2-7; D remains ambiguous. The CDR3 runs 15 residues. CDR1 and CDR2 from the germline V gene are MDHEN and SYDVKM. The V end was cut by 3 bases, the J end by 3 bases, with 15 bases between. This chain's CDR3 is CASSFGSGVFYEQYF. CDR3 sequence (DNA): TGTGCCAGCAGTTTTGGGTCCGGCGTTTTCTACGAGCAGTACTTC.

This clonotype was detected many times. This chain uses TRBV7-9 with TRBJ2-1; D possibly corresponds to TRBD2 (7 bases). This CDR3 comprises 13 residues. V was shortened by 5 bases and J by 10 bases, with 15 bases between the two germline ends. The germline CDR1 and CDR2 sequences are SEHNR and FQNEAQ (reference sequence). The CDR3 DNA is TGTGCCAGCAGCCCCGGAGGGGGAGGGGAGCAGTTCTTC. It translates to CASSPGGGGEQFF.

A word on this clonotype: The junction departs from germline at one end; a sequencing error may be responsible. This chain joins TRBV28 and TRBJ2-7; the D gene is possibly TRBD2 (7 bases). The CDR3 runs 14 residues. Germline CDR1 and CDR2: MDHEN and SYDVKM. CDR3 DNA: TGTACCAGCAGCGGTCCGGGGGGCCCCTACGAGCAGTACTTC. Its translation is CTSSGPGGPYEQYF.

The CDR3: CSAREGPSNEQFF. Written as DNA, the CDR3 is TGCAGTGCTAGAGAAGGGCCTTCGAATGAGCAGTTCTTC. The chain carries TRBV20-1 and TRBJ2-1, with D unresolved. V gave up 0 bases and J gave up 7 bases, with 10 bases separating them. The CDR3 has 13 residues. The V gene's germline CDR1 is DFQATT and CDR2 SNEGSKA (reference sequence).

This chain joins TRBV7-9 and TRBJ2-1, with TRBD2 as a possible D gene (6 bases). The CDR3 consists of 16 residues. Germline CDR1 reads SEHNR; CDR2 reads FQNEAQ (reference sequence). V lost 5 bases to trimming and J lost 0 bases, with 14 bases between them. CDR3 in DNA: TGTGCCAGCAGCCCCCTGGAGGGAAGCTCCTACAATGAGCAGTTCTTC. Residues: CASSPLEGSSYNEQFF.

The table lists this clonotype with many counts. J is TRBJ2-7 and V is TRBV4-1, with 10 bases fitting TRBD2. Trimming at V came to 1 base and at J to 3 bases, leaving 3 bases not matched to a gene. The CDR3 length is 15 residues. In germline, CDR1 is MGHRA, CDR2 YSYEKL. The CDR3 reads CASSQGAGGNYEQYF. The CDR3 DNA reads as TGCGCCAGCAGCCAAGGAGCGGGGGGGAACTACGAGCAGTACTTC.

The chain recombines TRBV12-3 or TRBV12-4 with TRBJ2-2, with a possible D match to TRBD1 (7 bases). This CDR3 spans 15 amino acids. With 6 bases removed from V and 4 bases from J, the gap between germline ends came to 15 bases. Here the CDR3 reads CASSRGTDPTGELFF. The CDR3 DNA sequence: TGTGCCAGCAGCCGCGGGACAGACCCCACCGGGGAGCTGTTTTTT.

This rearrangement joins TRBV25-1 to TRBJ1-4; 11 nucleotides agree with TRBD1. Germline V gene sequence: CDR1 MGHDK, CDR2 SYGVNS. J gave up 3 bases and V 9 bases, and 6 bases lay outside the gene matches. The CDR3 is 15 residues long. In DNA, the CDR3 is TGTGCCAGGGTGGACAGGGGGCAGCCTAATGAAAAACTGTTTTTT. Its protein product is CARVDRGQPNEKLFF.

This clonotype was recorded at least ten times. V and J are TRBV10-3 and TRBJ2-1; D might be TRBD1 (6 bases). V was shortened by 2 bases and J by 5 bases, with 10 bases between the two germline ends. CDR3 size: 14 residues. The germline CDR1 and CDR2 sequences are ENHRY and SYGVKD. The CDR3 region is CAISEPWTDNEQFF. CDR3 coding DNA: TGTGCCATCAGTGAGCCTTGGACAGACAATGAGCAGTTCTTC.

The chain recombines TRBV7-9 with TRBJ2-5; D is possibly TRBD1 or TRBD2 (6 bases each). This CDR3 is 16 amino acids long. Trimming stripped 1 base from V and 5 bases from J, with 17 bases between. The germline V gene encodes CDR1 SEHNR and CDR2 FQNEAQ (reference sequence). The chain's CDR3 is CASSLVMGGPKETQYF. The CDR3 region has the DNA TGTGCCAGCAGCTTAGTTATGGGGGGCCCGAAGGAGACCCAGTACTTC.

DNA for the CDR3: TGTGCCAGCAGCTTGGCCTCTGGGGTTACGCAGTATTTT. Residues: CASSLASGVTQYF. The V and J genes are TRBV5-6 and TRBJ2-3; no clear D. V was clipped by 0 bases and J by 8 bases, with 10 bases between them. The V gene's germline CDR1 is SGHDT and CDR2 YYEEEE. The CDR3 is 13 residues long.

This rearrangement joins TRBV11-2 to TRBJ2-7; TRBD2 is a possible D gene (6 bases). CDR3 length: 14 amino acids. Germline CDR1 SGHAT, CDR2 FQNNGV. Trimming took off 4 bases at V and 2 bases at J, with 12 bases between the two ends. This CDR3 is CASSSPWTTYEQYF. CDR3 DNA sequence: TGTGCCAGCAGCTCCCCTTGGACTACCTACGAGCAGTACTTC.

This chain joins TRBV5-6 and TRBJ1-2; TRBD1 agrees at 8 bases. Trimming at V came to 4 bases and at J to 8 bases, leaving 10 bases not matched to a gene. The germline V gene has CDR1 SGHDT and CDR2 YYEEEE. This CDR3 contains 14 residues. CDR3 bases: TGTGCCAGCAGCAGATTCGACAGGGGAGACGGCTACACCTTC. Encoded protein: CASSRFDRGDGYTF.

This clonotype was seen a handful of times. This rearrangement joins TRBV20-1 to TRBJ1-4; D not certain. V was shortened by 0 bases and J by 0 bases, with 8 bases between the two germline ends. The CDR3 is 15 residues long. Germline CDR1 is DFQATT and CDR2 is SNEGSKA (reference sequence). CDR3 amino acids: CSARDWAATNEKLFF. Written as DNA, the CDR3 is TGCAGTGCTAGAGATTGGGCCGCAACTAATGAAAAACTGTTTTTT.